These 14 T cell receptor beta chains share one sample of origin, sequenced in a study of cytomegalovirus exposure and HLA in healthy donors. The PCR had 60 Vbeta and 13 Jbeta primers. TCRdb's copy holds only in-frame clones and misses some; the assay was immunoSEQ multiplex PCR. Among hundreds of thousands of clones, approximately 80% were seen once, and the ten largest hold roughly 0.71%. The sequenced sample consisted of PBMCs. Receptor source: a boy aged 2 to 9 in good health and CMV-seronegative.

The CDR3 reads CASSQDSRGEAFF. The CDR3 DNA sequence: TGCGCCAGCAGCCAAGATTCTAGAGGTGAAGCTTTCTTT. The genes are TRBV4-1 and TRBJ1-1; D gene ambiguous. V lost 0 bases to trimming and J lost 7 bases, with 9 bases between them. Germline CDR1 reads MGHRA; CDR2 reads YSYEKL. The CDR3 length is 13 residues.

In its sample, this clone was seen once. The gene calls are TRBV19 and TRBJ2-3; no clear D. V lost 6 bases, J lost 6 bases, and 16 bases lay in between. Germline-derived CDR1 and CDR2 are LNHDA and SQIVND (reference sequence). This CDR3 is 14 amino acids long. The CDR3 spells CASRSDNSRDTQYF. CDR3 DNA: TGTGCCAGTAGGAGCGATAACTCACGGGATACGCAGTATTTT.

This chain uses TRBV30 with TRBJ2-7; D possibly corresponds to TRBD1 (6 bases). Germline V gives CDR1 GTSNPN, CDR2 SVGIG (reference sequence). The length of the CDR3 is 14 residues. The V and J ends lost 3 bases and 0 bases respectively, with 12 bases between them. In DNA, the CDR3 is TGTGCCTGGAGCTGGACAGATTCCTCCTACGAGCAGTACTTC. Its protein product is CAWSWTDSSYEQYF. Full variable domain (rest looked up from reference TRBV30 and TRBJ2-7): SQTIHQWPATLVQPVGSPLSLECTVEGTSNPNLYWYRQAAGRGLQLLFYSVGIGQISSEVPQNLSASRPQDRQFILSSKKLLLSDSGFYLCAWSWTDSSYEQYFGPGTRLTVT.

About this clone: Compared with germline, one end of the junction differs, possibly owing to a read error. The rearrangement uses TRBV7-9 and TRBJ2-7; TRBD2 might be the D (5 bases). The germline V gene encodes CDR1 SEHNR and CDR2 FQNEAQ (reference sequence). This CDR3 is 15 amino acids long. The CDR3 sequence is CSSSFKLGVEGEQYF. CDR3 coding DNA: TGTTCCAGCAGCTTTAAGCTTGGAGTCGAGGGCGAGCAGTACTTC. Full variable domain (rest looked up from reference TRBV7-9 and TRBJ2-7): DTGVSQNPRHKITKRGQNVTFRCDPISEHNRLYWYRQTLGQGPEFLTYFQNEAQLEKSRLLSDRFSAERPKGSFSTLEIQRTEQGDSAMYLCSSSFKLGVEGEQYFGPGTRLTVT.

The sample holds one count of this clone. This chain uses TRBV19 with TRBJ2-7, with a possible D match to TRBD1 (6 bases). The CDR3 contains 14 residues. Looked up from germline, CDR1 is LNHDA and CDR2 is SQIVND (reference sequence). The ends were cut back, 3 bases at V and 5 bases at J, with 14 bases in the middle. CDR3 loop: CASSMSRGSDEQYF. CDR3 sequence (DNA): TGTGCCAGTAGTATGAGCAGGGGTAGCGACGAGCAGTACTTC.

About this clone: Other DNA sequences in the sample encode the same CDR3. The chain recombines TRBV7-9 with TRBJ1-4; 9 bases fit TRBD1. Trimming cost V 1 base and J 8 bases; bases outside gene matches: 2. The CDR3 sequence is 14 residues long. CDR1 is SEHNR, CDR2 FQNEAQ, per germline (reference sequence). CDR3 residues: CASSLGQGGEKLFF. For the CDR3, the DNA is TGTGCCAGCAGCTTAGGACAGGGGGGGGAAAAACTGTTTTTT.

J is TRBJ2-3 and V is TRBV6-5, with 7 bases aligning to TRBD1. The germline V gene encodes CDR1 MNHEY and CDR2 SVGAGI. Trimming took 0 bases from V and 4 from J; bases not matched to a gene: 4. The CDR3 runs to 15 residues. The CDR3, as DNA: TGTGCCAGCAGTTACTCGACAGGGTCAGCAGATACGCAGTATTTT. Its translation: CASSYSTGSADTQYF.

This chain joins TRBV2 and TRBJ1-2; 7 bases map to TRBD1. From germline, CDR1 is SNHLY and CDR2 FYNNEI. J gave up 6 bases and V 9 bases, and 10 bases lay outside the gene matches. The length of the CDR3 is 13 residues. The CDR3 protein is CASTWGQLDGYTF. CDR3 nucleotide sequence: TGTGCCAGTACGTGGGGACAGTTGGATGGCTACACCTTC.

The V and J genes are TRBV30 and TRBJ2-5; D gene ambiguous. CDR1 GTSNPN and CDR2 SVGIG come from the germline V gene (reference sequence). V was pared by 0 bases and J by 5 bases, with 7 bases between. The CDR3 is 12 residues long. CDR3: CAWSVFLETQYF. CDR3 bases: TGTGCCTGGAGTGTGTTTCTGGAGACCCAGTACTTC.

The CDR3 region is CASSEYGTPYTF. CDR3 nucleotides: TGTGCCAGCAGTGAATATGGGACTCCGTACACCTTC. The V gene is TRBV25-1, the J gene TRBJ1-2; D is perhaps TRBD1 (5 bases). Germline V gene lookup returns CDR1 MGHDK and CDR2 SYGVNS. The CDR3 is made up of 12 amino acids. Trimming left V 0 bases short and J 11 bases short, with 10 bases between.

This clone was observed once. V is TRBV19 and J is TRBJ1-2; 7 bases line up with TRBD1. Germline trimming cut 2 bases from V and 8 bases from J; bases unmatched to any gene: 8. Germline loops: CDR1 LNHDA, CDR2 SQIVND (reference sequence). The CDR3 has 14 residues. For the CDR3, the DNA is TGTGCCAGTAGTATATGGGCGGGGACAGAAGGCTACACCTTC. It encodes CASSIWAGTEGYTF.

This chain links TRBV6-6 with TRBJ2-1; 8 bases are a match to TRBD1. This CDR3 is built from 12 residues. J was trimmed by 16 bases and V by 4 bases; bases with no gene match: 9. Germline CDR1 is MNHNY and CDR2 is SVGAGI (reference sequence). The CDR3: CASSSPPGQVFF. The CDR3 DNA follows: TGTGCCAGCAGTTCACCTCCGGGACAGGTCTTCTTC.

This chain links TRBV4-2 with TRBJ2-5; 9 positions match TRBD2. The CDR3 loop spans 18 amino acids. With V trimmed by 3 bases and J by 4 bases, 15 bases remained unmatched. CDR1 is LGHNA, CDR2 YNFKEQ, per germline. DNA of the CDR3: TGTGCCAGCAGCCAGAGATTGTATGCGGGGGGGGACGGAGAGACCCAGTACTTC. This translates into CASSQRLYAGGDGETQYF.

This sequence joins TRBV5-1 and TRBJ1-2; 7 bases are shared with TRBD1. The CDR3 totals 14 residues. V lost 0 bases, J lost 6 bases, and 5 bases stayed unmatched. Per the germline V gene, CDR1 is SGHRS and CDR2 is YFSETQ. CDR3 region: CASSLDVQGHGYTF. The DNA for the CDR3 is TGCGCCAGCAGCTTGGATGTACAGGGGCATGGCTACACCTTC. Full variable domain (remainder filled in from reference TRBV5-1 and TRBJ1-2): KAGVTQTPRYLIKTRGQQVTLSCSPISGHRSVSWYQQTPGQGLQFLFEYFSETQRNKGNFPGRFSGRQFSNSRSEMNVSTLELGDSALYLCASSLDVQGHGYTFGSGTRLTVV.